This is a list of T cell receptor beta chains from one sample in a study of cytomegalovirus exposure and HLA in healthy donors. Method: immunoSEQ multiplex PCR; TCRdb's copy keeps in-frame clones and lacks some. Among 150,000 to 200,000 clones listed, approximately 71% were seen once. Material for sequencing was PBMCs. The receptors were gathered from a man in his thirties or forties in good health and CMV-seropositive. CDR3s leave out the opening cysteine and the closing phenylalanine or tryptophan. A D gene is named only where the DNA matches it firmly.

d_call: NA; v_call: TRBV5-4; j_call: TRBJ1-2; cdr3_aa: ASSLIATHRGYGYT
d_call: NA; v_call: TRBV28; j_call: TRBJ2-1; cdr3_aa: ASSSPGSSHEQF
d_call: NA; v_call: TRBV11-3; j_call: TRBJ2-7; cdr3_aa: ASSDGVSHEQY
d_call: TRBD1; v_call: TRBV10-3; j_call: TRBJ2-7; cdr3_aa: AISEGTGRGEQY
d_call: NA; v_call: TRBV5-1; j_call: TRBJ2-7; cdr3_aa: ASSLAGAGPSEQY
d_call: NA; v_call: TRBV5-5; j_call: TRBJ2-7; cdr3_aa: ASSYLQETDGQY
d_call: NA; v_call: TRBV5-1; j_call: TRBJ2-3; cdr3_aa: ASSLAGLPPEY
d_call: NA; v_call: TRBV19; j_call: TRBJ2-5; cdr3_aa: ASSDQGLETQY
d_call: NA; v_call: TRBV28; j_call: TRBJ2-4; cdr3_aa: ASSLGDFQY
d_call: NA; v_call: TRBV5-5; j_call: TRBJ2-7; cdr3_aa: ASSFPRADSYEQY
d_call: TRBD1; v_call: TRBV7-9; j_call: TRBJ2-7; cdr3_aa: ASSPATGASYEQY
d_call: TRBD1; v_call: TRBV4-1; j_call: TRBJ1-2; cdr3_aa: ASSHNIQGGDYGYT
d_call: TRBD1; v_call: TRBV29-1; j_call: TRBJ1-1; cdr3_aa: SGNRGSTEAF
d_call: TRBD2; v_call: TRBV7-9; j_call: TRBJ2-5; cdr3_aa: ASNDDRREGLETQY
d_call: NA; v_call: TRBV6-5; j_call: TRBJ2-4; cdr3_aa: ASTPPGNGNIQY